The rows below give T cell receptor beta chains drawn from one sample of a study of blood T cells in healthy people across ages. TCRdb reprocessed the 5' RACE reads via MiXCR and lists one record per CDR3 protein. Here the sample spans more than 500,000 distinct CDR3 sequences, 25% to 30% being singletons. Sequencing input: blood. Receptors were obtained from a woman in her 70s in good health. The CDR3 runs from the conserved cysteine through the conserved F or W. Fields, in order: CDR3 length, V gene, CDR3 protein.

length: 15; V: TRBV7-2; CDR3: CASTEGAGGNYGYTF
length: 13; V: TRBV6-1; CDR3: CASIRELDTEAFF
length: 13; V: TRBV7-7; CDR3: CASNARGAETQYF
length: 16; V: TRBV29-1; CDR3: CSASIHRSRNFYEQYF
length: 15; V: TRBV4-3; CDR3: CASSHEFTGNQPQHF
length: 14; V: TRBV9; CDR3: CASSVVGRDDEQYF
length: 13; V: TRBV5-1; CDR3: CASSARQGYEQFF
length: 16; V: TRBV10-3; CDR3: CATASTSGGATDTQYF
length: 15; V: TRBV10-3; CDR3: CAISENAETGNTIYF
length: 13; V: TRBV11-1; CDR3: CATADRITSGYTF
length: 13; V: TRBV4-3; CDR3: CASSQVAGMPQHF
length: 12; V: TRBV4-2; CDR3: CASSQGPDEQFF
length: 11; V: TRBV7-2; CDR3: CAARRTDTQYF
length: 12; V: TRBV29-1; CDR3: CSVGGYNQPQHF
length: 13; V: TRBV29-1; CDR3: CSVVRETKNIQYF
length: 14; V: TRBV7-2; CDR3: CASSSGTGVSPLHF
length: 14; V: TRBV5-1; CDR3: CASRSPGSKYEQYF
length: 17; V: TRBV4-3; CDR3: CASSRGKAGNGAYEQYF
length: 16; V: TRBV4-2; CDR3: CASSQDDGGGSYEQYF
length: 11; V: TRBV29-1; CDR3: CSVVGTEEQYF
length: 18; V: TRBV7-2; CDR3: CASSLGQGAGNRFETQYF
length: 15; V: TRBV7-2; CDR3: CASSYIGTGPYGYTF
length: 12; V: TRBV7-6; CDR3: CASSSSQETQYF
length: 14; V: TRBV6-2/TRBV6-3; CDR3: CASSRGHLGETQYF
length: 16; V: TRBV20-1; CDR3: CSASRGGSLSGNIIYF
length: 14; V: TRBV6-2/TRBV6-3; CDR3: CASTNRGIQETQYF
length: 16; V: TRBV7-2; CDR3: CASSYTPGGPSGELFF
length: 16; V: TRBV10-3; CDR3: CAITGSLAGSQETQYF
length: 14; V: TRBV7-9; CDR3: CASRRGDYYNEQFF
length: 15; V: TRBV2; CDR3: CASSEHEGPRTEAFF
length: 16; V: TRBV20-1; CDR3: CSASLTGVAGANVLTF
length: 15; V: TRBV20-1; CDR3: CSARGRDREGYGYTF
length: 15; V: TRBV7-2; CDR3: CASSSSGGGFYGYTF
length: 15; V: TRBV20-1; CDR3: CSARDQGTGLNEQFF
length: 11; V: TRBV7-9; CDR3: CASSLVGGYTF
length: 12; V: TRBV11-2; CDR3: CASRTNTGELFF
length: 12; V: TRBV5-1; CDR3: CASSLAGEVGTF
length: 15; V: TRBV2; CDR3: CASSGQGLTYNEQFF
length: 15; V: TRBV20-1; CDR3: CSARVGTSANNEQFF
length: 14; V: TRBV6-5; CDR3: CASRGTGATGELFF
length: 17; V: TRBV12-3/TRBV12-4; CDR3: CASSPPRGGLHTGELFF
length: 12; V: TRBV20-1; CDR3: CSARGQSWDYTF
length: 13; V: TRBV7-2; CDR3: CASSLANRQPQHF
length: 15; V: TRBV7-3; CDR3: CASSQQPTGFYEQYF
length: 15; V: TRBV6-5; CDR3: CASSYDGASNQPQHF
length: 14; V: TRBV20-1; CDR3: CSAQQTGPNEKLFF
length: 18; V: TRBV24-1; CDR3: CATSRPRTGGFGNDEQYF
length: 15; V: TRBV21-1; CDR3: CATKGTGVRNQPQHF
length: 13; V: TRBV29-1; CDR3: CSVGQDRLETQYF
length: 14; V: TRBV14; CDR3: CASSDGTVNEKLFF
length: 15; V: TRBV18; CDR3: CASSPRTSGSGELFF
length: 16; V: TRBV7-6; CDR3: CASSLDPGRGVETQYF
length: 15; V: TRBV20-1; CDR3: CSAPSLDSRLYGYTF
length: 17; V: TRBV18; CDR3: CASSPWTSGVSTDTQYF
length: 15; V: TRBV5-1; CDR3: CASTSRGAEVNEQFF
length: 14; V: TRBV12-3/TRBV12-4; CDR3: CASSSWTTNEKLFF
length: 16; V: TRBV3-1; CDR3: CASSQPHPDGHYGQYF
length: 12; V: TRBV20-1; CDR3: CSARGGGEGYTF
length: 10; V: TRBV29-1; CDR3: CSVGGDTQYF